A selection of T cell receptor beta chains follows, all from one sample in a study of T cells in Graves' hyperthyroidism and ophthalmopathy. One entry per CDR3 protein, called by TCRdb with MiXCR from the multiplex PCR reads. This sample has 450,000 to 700,000 distinct CDR3 sequences, with roughly 50% found just once. Sequencing was carried out using peripheral blood or thyroid tissue (not recorded which). The receptors shown here come from a woman younger than 35 with Graves' hyperthyroidism. CDR3s include the opening cysteine and the closing phenylalanine or tryptophan. The D gene is left open where the match is weak.

CDR3 protein: CATSRERELAGTGETQYF; V gene: TRBV15; J gene: TRBJ2-5; D gene: TRBD2
CDR3 protein: CSAIRGTGDYGYTF; V gene: TRBV20-1; J gene: TRBJ1-2; D gene: TRBD1
CDR3 protein: CAVRDTNTEAFF; V gene: TRBV10-3; J gene: TRBJ1-1; D gene: .
CDR3 protein: CASSFTGGRADTQYF; V gene: TRBV7-2; J gene: TRBJ2-3; D gene: TRBD2
CDR3 protein: CASSPGWEQYF; V gene: TRBV14; J gene: TRBJ2-7; D gene: .
CDR3 protein: CASSRRPTGDEKLFF; V gene: TRBV4-1; J gene: TRBJ1-4; D gene: .
CDR3 protein: CAISEVKDGELFF; V gene: TRBV2; J gene: TRBJ2-2; D gene: .
CDR3 protein: CSVGVAGGTRFGELFF; V gene: TRBV29-1; J gene: TRBJ2-2; D gene: TRBD2
CDR3 protein: CSASRAGTAETQYF; V gene: TRBV20-1; J gene: TRBJ2-5; D gene: .
CDR3 protein: CASSPGRAGPNYGYTF; V gene: TRBV9; J gene: TRBJ1-2; D gene: .
CDR3 protein: CASSGRTERASTDTQYF; V gene: TRBV11-3; J gene: TRBJ2-3; D gene: .
CDR3 protein: CAIRGDHGYTF; V gene: TRBV10-3; J gene: TRBJ1-2; D gene: .
CDR3 protein: CSARAGTGELFF; V gene: TRBV20-1; J gene: TRBJ2-2; D gene: .
CDR3 protein: CASSLFGGLNTEAFF; V gene: TRBV7-3; J gene: TRBJ1-1; D gene: .
CDR3 protein: CASSQGQGALNTEAFF; V gene: TRBV4-1; J gene: TRBJ1-1; D gene: TRBD1
CDR3 protein: CAIAPGQVSYEQYF; V gene: TRBV10-3; J gene: TRBJ2-7; D gene: TRBD1
CDR3 protein: CASSGTGSNEQYF; V gene: TRBV7-9; J gene: TRBJ2-7; D gene: TRBD1
CDR3 protein: CATSARGPTGANQPQHF; V gene: TRBV24-1; J gene: TRBJ1-5; D gene: TRBD1
CDR3 protein: CASSDRTSGGNEQFF; V gene: TRBV6-4; J gene: TRBJ2-1; D gene: TRBD2
CDR3 protein: CSVQKGTAPEYF; V gene: TRBV29-1; J gene: TRBJ2-7; D gene: TRBD1
CDR3 protein: CASSSGETFAF; V gene: TRBV12-3/TRBV12-4; J gene: TRBJ2-6; D gene: .
CDR3 protein: CSASPQGETQYF; V gene: TRBV20-1; J gene: TRBJ2-5; D gene: .
CDR3 protein: CASSLLRDGYEQYF; V gene: TRBV11-2; J gene: TRBJ2-7; D gene: .
CDR3 protein: CASSFRTGGGYEQYF; V gene: TRBV7-2; J gene: TRBJ2-7; D gene: TRBD1
CDR3 protein: CSAHEWGQGEQYF; V gene: TRBV20-1; J gene: TRBJ2-7; D gene: .
CDR3 protein: CATRQSSGANVLTF; V gene: TRBV2; J gene: TRBJ2-6; D gene: .
CDR3 protein: CASRGTGDKPQHF; V gene: TRBV25-1; J gene: TRBJ1-5; D gene: TRBD1
CDR3 protein: CSAIHRVEAFF; V gene: TRBV20-1; J gene: TRBJ1-1; D gene: .
CDR3 protein: CAGGLAGVNYEQYF; V gene: TRBV2; J gene: TRBJ2-7; D gene: TRBD2
CDR3 protein: CASSFSRRDGYGYTF; V gene: TRBV7-9; J gene: TRBJ1-2; D gene: .
CDR3 protein: CASSLPSGILINYGYTF; V gene: TRBV6-5; J gene: TRBJ1-2; D gene: .
CDR3 protein: CASREGAGETQYF; V gene: TRBV7-2; J gene: TRBJ2-5; D gene: .
CDR3 protein: CASSFRRDRGPYEQYF; V gene: TRBV7-8; J gene: TRBJ2-7; D gene: TRBD1
CDR3 protein: CASSKGGHTF; V gene: TRBV2; J gene: TRBJ1-2; D gene: .
CDR3 protein: CAISESPLGLAGQETQYF; V gene: TRBV10-3; J gene: TRBJ2-5; D gene: TRBD2
CDR3 protein: CAWTGTLTSAGELFF; V gene: TRBV2; J gene: TRBJ2-2; D gene: TRBD1
CDR3 protein: CASSQEPGGWEAFF; V gene: TRBV4-2; J gene: TRBJ1-1; D gene: .
CDR3 protein: CSASTGEQFF; V gene: TRBV20-1; J gene: TRBJ2-1; D gene: .
CDR3 protein: CASSDGTSGTDTQYF; V gene: TRBV7-3; J gene: TRBJ2-3; D gene: TRBD2
CDR3 protein: CASRETSGSSYEQYF; V gene: TRBV28; J gene: TRBJ2-7; D gene: TRBD2
CDR3 protein: CAIRTGEGNTGELFF; V gene: TRBV10-3; J gene: TRBJ2-2; D gene: .
CDR3 protein: CASSAEGGYGYTF; V gene: TRBV7-2; J gene: TRBJ1-2; D gene: .
CDR3 protein: CSVDLAGGLGANVLTF; V gene: TRBV29-1; J gene: TRBJ2-6; D gene: TRBD2
CDR3 protein: CASATGSHYGYTF; V gene: TRBV2; J gene: TRBJ1-2; D gene: TRBD1
CDR3 protein: CSAGTLGQAPFSGANVLTF; V gene: TRBV20-1; J gene: TRBJ2-6; D gene: TRBD1
CDR3 protein: CAISDGTGYDEQYF; V gene: TRBV10-3; J gene: TRBJ2-5; D gene: TRBD1
CDR3 protein: CASCRQGVYEQYF; V gene: TRBV2; J gene: TRBJ2-7; D gene: TRBD1
CDR3 protein: CSARDGLAGVVQYF; V gene: TRBV20-1; J gene: TRBJ2-5; D gene: TRBD2
CDR3 protein: CASSVGGSTNEGYTF; V gene: TRBV9; J gene: TRBJ1-2; D gene: .
CDR3 protein: CASSLGRGYNSPLHF; V gene: TRBV12-3/TRBV12-4; J gene: TRBJ1-6; D gene: .
CDR3 protein: CATRVQGILNEQFF; V gene: TRBV24-1; J gene: TRBJ2-1; D gene: .
CDR3 protein: CASSLGQGRLHF; V gene: TRBV12-3/TRBV12-4; J gene: TRBJ1-6; D gene: TRBD1